Below, one T cell receptor (beta chain) is given with its context. Method: immunoSEQ multiplex PCR; TCRdb's copy keeps in-frame clones and lacks some. The data contain some 8,000 clones, around 80% of them singletons. This record comes from a study of T cells after somatic rescue of genetic block. V dropped 7 bases and J dropped 3 bases, with 9 bases sitting between them. Per germline, CDR1 MNHEY and CDR2 SVGAGI. The CDR3 is 12 amino acids. This receptor was identified in a boy younger than 18. The V call is TRBV6-5, the J call TRBJ2-5; D remains ambiguous. Sequencing was performed on peripheral blood mononuclear cells (PBMCs). CDR3: CASKGSEETQYF. CDR3 DNA sequence: TGTGCCAGCAAAGGATCTGAAGAGACCCAGTACTTC.